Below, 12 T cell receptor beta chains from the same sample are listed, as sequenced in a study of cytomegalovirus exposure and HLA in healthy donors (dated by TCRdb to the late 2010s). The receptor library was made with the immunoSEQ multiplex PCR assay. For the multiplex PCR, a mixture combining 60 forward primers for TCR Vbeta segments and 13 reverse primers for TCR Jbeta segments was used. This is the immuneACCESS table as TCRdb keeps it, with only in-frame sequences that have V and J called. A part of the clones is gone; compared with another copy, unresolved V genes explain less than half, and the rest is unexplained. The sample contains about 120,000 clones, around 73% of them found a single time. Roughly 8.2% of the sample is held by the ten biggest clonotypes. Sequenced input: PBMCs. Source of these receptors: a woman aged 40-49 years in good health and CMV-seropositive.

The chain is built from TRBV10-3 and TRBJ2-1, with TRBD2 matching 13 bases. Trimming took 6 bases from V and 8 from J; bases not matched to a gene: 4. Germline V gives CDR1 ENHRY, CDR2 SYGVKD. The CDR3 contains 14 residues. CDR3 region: CAISGTSGNYEQFF. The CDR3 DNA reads TGTGCCATCAGCGGGACTAGCGGGAACTATGAGCAGTTCTTC.

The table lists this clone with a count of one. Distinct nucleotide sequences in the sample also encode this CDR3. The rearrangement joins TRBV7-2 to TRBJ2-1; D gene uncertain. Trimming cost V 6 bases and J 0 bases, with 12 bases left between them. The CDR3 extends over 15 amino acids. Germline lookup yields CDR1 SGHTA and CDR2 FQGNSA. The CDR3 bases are TGTGCCAGCAGTTCAGACACGAGCTCCTACAATGAGCAGTTCTTC. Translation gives CASSSDTSSYNEQFF.

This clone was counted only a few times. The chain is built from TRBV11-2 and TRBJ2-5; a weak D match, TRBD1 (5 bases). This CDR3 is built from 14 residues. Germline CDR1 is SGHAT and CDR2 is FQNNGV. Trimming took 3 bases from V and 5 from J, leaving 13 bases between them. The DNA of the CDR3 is TGTGCCAGCAGCTTTAACAGGCCAGGGGAGACCCAGTACTTC. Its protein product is CASSFNRPGETQYF.

The CDR3 here is CASSYAGTMNTGELFF. The CDR3 region has the DNA TGTGCCAGCAGTTACGCCGGGACAATGAACACCGGGGAGCTGTTTTTT. This sequence joins TRBV6-5 and TRBJ2-2; maybe TRBD1 (6 bases). CDR3 length equals 16 residues. The germline gives CDR1 MNHEY, CDR2 SVGAGI. Deletions cut 2 bases from V and 1 base from J, with 11 bases between.

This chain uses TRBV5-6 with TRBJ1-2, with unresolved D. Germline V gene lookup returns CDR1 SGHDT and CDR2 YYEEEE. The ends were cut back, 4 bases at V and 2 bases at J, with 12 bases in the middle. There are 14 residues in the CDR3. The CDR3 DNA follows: TGTGCCAGCAGCCCCCCCGTCCTAAACTATGGCTACACCTTC. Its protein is CASSPPVLNYGYTF.

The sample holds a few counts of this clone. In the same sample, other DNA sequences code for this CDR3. CDR3: CASSVVGGSYNEQFF. The CDR3 DNA is TGTGCCAGCAGCGTAGTCGGGGGCTCCTACAATGAGCAGTTCTTC. The chain employs TRBV9 and TRBJ2-1, with a possible D match to TRBD2 (6 bases). Germline CDR1 reads SGDLS; CDR2 reads YYNGEE. Between the trimmed V and J ends, which lost 0 bases and 0 bases, there was a span of 7 bases. The CDR3 has 15 amino acids. Variable domain in full (rest from reference TRBV9 and TRBJ2-1): DSGVTQTPKHLITATGQRVTLRCSPRSGDLSVYWYQQSLDQGLQFLIQYYNGEERAKGNILERFSAQQFPDLHSELNLSSLELGDSALYFCASSVVGGSYNEQFFGPGTRLTVL.

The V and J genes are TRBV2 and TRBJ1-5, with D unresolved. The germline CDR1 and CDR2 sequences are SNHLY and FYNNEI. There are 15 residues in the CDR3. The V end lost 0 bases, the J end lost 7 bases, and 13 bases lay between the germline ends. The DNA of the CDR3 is TGTGCCAGCAGTGAAGCGCAACGAGTTTACCAGCCCCAGCATTTT. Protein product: CASSEAQRVYQPQHF.

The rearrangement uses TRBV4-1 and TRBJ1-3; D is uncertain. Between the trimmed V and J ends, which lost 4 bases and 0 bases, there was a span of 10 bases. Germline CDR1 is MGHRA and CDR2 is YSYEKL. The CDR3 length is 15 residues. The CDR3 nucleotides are TGCGCCAGCAGCCTCAACTCCATCTCTGGAAACACCATATATTTT. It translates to CASSLNSISGNTIYF.

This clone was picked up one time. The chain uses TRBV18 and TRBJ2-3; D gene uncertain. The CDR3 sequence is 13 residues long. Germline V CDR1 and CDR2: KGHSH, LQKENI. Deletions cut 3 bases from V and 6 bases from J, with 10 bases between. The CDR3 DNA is TGTGCCAGCTCACCCTCATCACGGGATACGCAGTATTTT. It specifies CASSPSSRDTQYF.

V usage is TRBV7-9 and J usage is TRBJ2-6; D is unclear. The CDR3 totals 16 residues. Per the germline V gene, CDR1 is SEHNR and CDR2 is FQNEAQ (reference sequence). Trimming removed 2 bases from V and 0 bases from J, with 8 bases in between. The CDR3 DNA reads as TGTGCCAGCAGCTTACGACGGAGCTCTGGGGCCAACGTCCTGACTTTC. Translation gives CASSLRRSSGANVLTF.

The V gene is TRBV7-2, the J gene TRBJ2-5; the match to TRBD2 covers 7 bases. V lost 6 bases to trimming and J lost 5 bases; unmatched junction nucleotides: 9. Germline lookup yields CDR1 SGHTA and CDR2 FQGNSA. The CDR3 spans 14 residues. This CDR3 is CASSPRLAEETQYF. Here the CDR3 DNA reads TGTGCCAGCAGTCCTCGACTAGCTGAGGAGACCCAGTACTTC.

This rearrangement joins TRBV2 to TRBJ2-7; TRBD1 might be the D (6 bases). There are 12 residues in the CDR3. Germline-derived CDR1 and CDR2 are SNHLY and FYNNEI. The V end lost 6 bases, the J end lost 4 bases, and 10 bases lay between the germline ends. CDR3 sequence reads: CASRIQGYEQYF. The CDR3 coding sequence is TGTGCCAGCAGAATACAGGGTTACGAGCAGTACTTC.